This T cell receptor beta chain stems from a study of Graves' ophthalmopathy and Graves' hyperthyroidism. TCR beta CDR3 regions were amplified from RNA transcripts. HTBI primers were employed in first-round RT-PCR, then a second-round multiplex PCR followed. TCRdb re-called the multiplex PCR reads through MiXCR, storing one row per CDR3 protein. Of 740,000 or so distinct CDR3 sequences listed, roughly two fifths were seen once; the top ten hold 44%. Ophthalmopathy was moderately-to-severely active, CAS at least 3, NOSPECS at least 4, lasting under 3 months. V was pared by 5 bases and J by 3 bases, with 11 bases of the junction left unmatched. There are 18 residues in the CDR3. CDR1 SGHTA and CDR2 FQGNSA come from the germline V gene.

This sequence was found in an adult man with Graves' ophthalmopathy. The specimen sequenced was peripheral blood. V is TRBV7-2 and J is TRBJ2-2; 11 bases match TRBD1. CDR3 loop: CASSGWDRGEVYTGELFF. CDR3 DNA: TGTGCCAGCAGCGGATGGGACAGGGGGGAAGTTTACACCGGGGAGCTGTTTTTT.